The 9 T cell receptor beta chains below all came from one sample that was sequenced in a study of OX40 agonist ivuxolimab in advanced cancers. Profiled with immunoSEQ multiplex PCR; TCRdb holds only in-frame clones, not every one. This repertoire shows around 35,000 clones, 92% found once; its top ten account for about 33%. Material: CD4+ or CD8+ T cells sorted from blood, obtained in a trial of the OX40 agonist ivuxolimab. These receptor sequences come from an adult with an advanced solid tumor such as melanoma, head and neck, liver or kidney cancer.

This clone appeared a single time. The chain links TRBV11-2 to TRBJ1-1; D is undetermined. The germline V gene has CDR1 SGHAT and CDR2 FQNNGV. The ends were cut back, 2 bases at V and 0 bases at J, with 1 base in the middle. The length of the CDR3 is 12 residues. CDR3 sequence (DNA): TGTGCCAGCAGCTTAATGAACACTGAAGCTTTCTTT. It translates to CASSLMNTEAFF.

This chain links TRBV9 with TRBJ2-2; a possible D gene is TRBD2 (6 bases). Trimming removed 0 bases from V and 5 bases from J, with 26 bases in between. The CDR3 has 20 residues. CDR1 is SGDLS, CDR2 YYNGEE, per germline. The CDR3 DNA reads TGTGCCAGCAGCGTAGTAGTTTCGGACCTAGCAAAGGGAGGAACCGGGGAGCTGTTTTTT. Protein product: CASSVVVSDLAKGGTGELFF.

V gene TRBV9 combines with J gene TRBJ2-1; the match to TRBD2 covers 10 bases. The CDR3 is 16 residues long. Germline V gene data show CDR1 as SGDLS and CDR2 as YYNGEE. Trimming removed 0 bases from V and 9 bases from J; junction bases left unmatched: 9. The CDR3 region has the DNA TGTGCCAGCAGCGTAGCTTCGGCTAGCGGGAGAACTGAGCAGTTCTTC. It specifies CASSVASASGRTEQFF.

The J gene is TRBJ2-4, the V gene TRBV2; D is undetermined. Trimming removed 10 bases at V and 0 bases at J, with 7 bases between. Germline V CDR1 and CDR2: SNHLY, FYNNEI. The CDR3 has 12 amino acids. CDR3 in amino acids: CATILAKNIQYF. CDR3 nucleotides: TGTGCCACAATCCTAGCCAAAAACATTCAGTACTTC. Full variable domain (outside the CDR3, taken from reference TRBV2 and TRBJ2-4): EPEVTQTPSHQVTQMGQEVILRCVPISNHLYFYWYRQILGQKVEFLVSFYNNEISEKSEIFDDQFSVERPDGSNFTLKIRSTKLEDSAMYFCATILAKNIQYFGAGTRLSVL.

The chain couples TRBV9 to TRBJ1-4; no reliable D call. The CDR3 extends over 15 amino acids. Per the germline V gene, CDR1 is SGDLS and CDR2 is YYNGEE. Trimming took 3 bases from V and 8 from J, leaving 17 bases between them. CDR3 sequence reads: CASSASDVYLEKLFF. The CDR3 DNA follows: TGTGCCAGCAGCGCCTCCGACGTTTATCTCGAAAAACTGTTTTTT.

The gene calls are TRBV7-8 and TRBJ2-4, with 9 nucleotides matching TRBD2. Per the germline V gene, CDR1 is SGHVS and CDR2 is FQNEAQ. Germline trimming cut 2 bases from V and 10 bases from J; bases unmatched to any gene: 18. The CDR3 is 18 residues long. CDR3 region: CASSLIATGGRASGIQYF. CDR3 bases: TGTGCCAGCAGCTTAATTGCCACTGGCGGGAGGGCCTCTGGGATTCAGTACTTC.

This sequence joins TRBV7-9 and TRBJ1-3; D not resolved. Germline V lookup: CDR1 SEHNR, CDR2 FQNEAQ (reference sequence). The V gene lost 4 bases and the J gene lost 2 bases, with 12 bases spanning the gap. The CDR3 has 15 residues. The chain's CDR3 is CASSSPEEAGNTIYF. In DNA form, the CDR3 reads TGTGCCAGCAGCTCCCCTGAGGAGGCTGGAAACACCATATATTTT.

The chain combines TRBV10-3 with TRBJ2-2; 8 bases fit TRBD1. V shed 11 bases and J 3 bases; nucleotides not matched to a gene: 5. Looked up from germline, CDR1 is ENHRY and CDR2 is SYGVKD. The CDR3 loop spans 13 amino acids. The CDR3 bases are TGTGCCTCGACGGACAGGGACACCGGGGAGCTGTTTTTT. This codes for CASTDRDTGELFF.

As to this clone: Other DNA sequences in this specimen translate into the identical CDR3. The chain carries TRBV6-1 and TRBJ2-2; 11 bases align to TRBD1. V shed 5 bases and J 5 bases; nucleotides not matched to a gene: 4. From germline, CDR1 is MNHNS and CDR2 SASEGT. The CDR3 totals 15 residues. The CDR3, as DNA: TGTGCCAGCAGTCGCCGGGACAGGGGGACCGGGGAGCTGTTTTTT. Translation: CASSRRDRGTGELFF.